These T cell receptor beta chains were read from a single sample in a study of T-cell reconstitution after alpha-beta-depleted transplantation in children. Via MiXCR, TCRdb re-called the PCR reads, giving one row per CDR3 protein. Found here are about 980,000 distinct CDR3 sequences, about 29% of them singletons; the top ten hold more than 25%. The specimen comprised PBMCs, mostly from graft donor cells, sampled 360 days after TCRalphabeta/CD19-depleted stem cell transplant. The receptors were sampled from a boy in the first two years of life who had a stem cell transplant for SCID, so the T cells may come from the graft donor. CDR3s include the opening cysteine and the closing phenylalanine or tryptophan. Each record gives: J gene, D gene, V gene, clone size, CDR3 DNA, CDR3 protein. A D gene is named only where the DNA matches it firmly. Size tells how often a clone was seen (once, few, many) or the class of an expanded clone, and some rows leave it out.

j_call: TRBJ2-1; d_call: TRBD2; v_call: TRBV7-9; clone_size: .; cdr3_nt: TGTGCCAGCAGCAAACTAGCGGGGGGAAACAATGAGCAGTTCTTC; cdr3_aa: CASSKLAGGNNEQFF
j_call: TRBJ2-5; d_call: TRBD2; v_call: TRBV4-1; clone_size: .; cdr3_nt: TGCGCCAGCAGCCAAGCTCCTAGCGGGGGCCTCCAAGAGACCCAGTACTTC; cdr3_aa: CASSQAPSGGLQETQYF
j_call: TRBJ2-1; d_call: TRBD1; v_call: TRBV7-8; clone_size: .; cdr3_nt: TGTGCCAGCAGCCAGGACAGGGCTTGGGACAATGAGCAGTTCTTC; cdr3_aa: CASSQDRAWDNEQFF
j_call: TRBJ2-7; d_call: TRBD1; v_call: TRBV29-1; clone_size: many; cdr3_nt: TGCAGCGTTGAAGGGTACCGGGACAGGGCCTACGAGCAGTACTTC; cdr3_aa: CSVEGYRDRAYEQYF
j_call: TRBJ1-1; d_call: .; v_call: TRBV20-1; clone_size: few; cdr3_nt: TGCAGTGCCAAGGGCGGGGGGACTGAAGCTTTCTTT; cdr3_aa: CSAKGGGTEAFF
j_call: TRBJ1-1; d_call: .; v_call: TRBV5-1; clone_size: .; cdr3_nt: TGCGCCAGCAGCTTACCGACGGGGCCCGAGACTGAAGCTTTCTTT; cdr3_aa: CASSLPTGPETEAFF
j_call: TRBJ1-1; d_call: TRBD1; v_call: TRBV29-1; clone_size: .; cdr3_nt: TGCAGCGTAACTTCCGGGACAGTGAACACTGAAGCTTTCTTT; cdr3_aa: CSVTSGTVNTEAFF
j_call: TRBJ2-5; d_call: .; v_call: TRBV18; clone_size: many; cdr3_nt: TGTGCCAGCTCATCGGGGCTACAAGAGACCCAGTACTTC; cdr3_aa: CASSSGLQETQYF
j_call: TRBJ1-1; d_call: .; v_call: TRBV10-3; clone_size: few; cdr3_nt: TGTGCCATCAGTGAGTACGGCTTTTTGGGCACTGAAGCTTTCTTT; cdr3_aa: CAISEYGFLGTEAFF
j_call: TRBJ2-1; d_call: TRBD1; v_call: TRBV5-6; clone_size: many; cdr3_nt: TGTGCCAGCAGCTTGCTGGGACAGAGCTCCTACAATGAGCAGTTCTTC; cdr3_aa: CASSLLGQSSYNEQFF
j_call: TRBJ2-7; d_call: .; v_call: TRBV10-3; clone_size: .; cdr3_nt: TGTGCCATCAGTGAGTACCAGGGGATCGACCACGAGCAGTACTTC; cdr3_aa: CAISEYQGIDHEQYF
j_call: TRBJ2-5; d_call: .; v_call: TRBV29-1; clone_size: few; cdr3_nt: TGCAGTTATGGGACAAGGAGGGAAGAGACCCAGTACTTC; cdr3_aa: CSYGTRREETQYF
j_call: TRBJ2-1; d_call: .; v_call: TRBV28; clone_size: few; cdr3_nt: TGTGCCAGCAGTCTATTCCTGTCGGGGGTAAACAATGAGCAGTTCTTC; cdr3_aa: CASSLFLSGVNNEQFF
j_call: TRBJ1-5; d_call: .; v_call: TRBV10-3; clone_size: .; cdr3_nt: TGTGCCATCAGTGGCACGGCAAACGGCCCGCAGCCCCAGCATTTT; cdr3_aa: CAISGTANGPQPQHF
j_call: TRBJ2-5; d_call: .; v_call: TRBV4-2; clone_size: once; cdr3_nt: TGTGCCAGCAGCCAAGATCGGAAGGCAGATCTAGCGTACCAAGAGACCCAGTACTTC; cdr3_aa: CASSQDRKADLAYQETQYF
j_call: TRBJ2-2; d_call: .; v_call: TRBV6-1; clone_size: .; cdr3_nt: TGTGCCAGCAGTGAAGCTGACACCGGGGAGCTGTTTTTT; cdr3_aa: CASSEADTGELFF
j_call: TRBJ2-3; d_call: .; v_call: TRBV20-1; clone_size: .; cdr3_nt: TGCAGTGCTAGAGATCCAAAAGGTAGTCTAGCGAGGACAGATACGCAGTATTTT; cdr3_aa: CSARDPKGSLARTDTQYF
j_call: TRBJ1-2; d_call: .; v_call: TRBV6-1; clone_size: few; cdr3_nt: TGTGCCAGCAGCATCAAGAGCAGGGGTCATGGCTACACCTTC; cdr3_aa: CASSIKSRGHGYTF
j_call: TRBJ2-7; d_call: .; v_call: TRBV12-3/TRBV12-4; clone_size: few; cdr3_nt: TGTGCCAGCAGTTCGGATTGGTCCTACGAGCAGTACTTC; cdr3_aa: CASSSDWSYEQYF
j_call: TRBJ2-7; d_call: .; v_call: TRBV7-9; clone_size: .; cdr3_nt: TGTGCCAGCAGCCCCGTGGTGGTAGTCTACGAGCAGTACTTC; cdr3_aa: CASSPVVVVYEQYF
j_call: TRBJ2-3; d_call: .; v_call: TRBV11-2; clone_size: .; cdr3_nt: TGTGCCAGCAGCTCCGACCCTAGGAAGAGGATTCCCACAGATACGCAGTATTTT; cdr3_aa: CASSSDPRKRIPTDTQYF
j_call: TRBJ1-6; d_call: TRBD1; v_call: TRBV6-5; clone_size: .; cdr3_nt: TGTGCCAGCAGTTACGCAGGACAGGGTGCGGATTCACCCCTCCACTTT; cdr3_aa: CASSYAGQGADSPLHF
j_call: TRBJ2-5; d_call: .; v_call: TRBV7-3; clone_size: many; cdr3_nt: TGTGCCAGCAGCCCATTTGGGGAGGAGACCCAGTACTTC; cdr3_aa: CASSPFGEETQYF
j_call: TRBJ2-5; d_call: .; v_call: TRBV7-9; clone_size: .; cdr3_nt: TGTGCCAGCAGCTTAGCCCTCATCCAAGAGACCCAGTACTTC; cdr3_aa: CASSLALIQETQYF
j_call: TRBJ2-1; d_call: .; v_call: TRBV4-3; clone_size: few; cdr3_nt: TGCGCCAGCAGCCAACGAGGACAGAGCTCCTACAATGAGCAGTTCTTC; cdr3_aa: CASSQRGQSSYNEQFF
j_call: TRBJ1-1; d_call: .; v_call: TRBV29-1; clone_size: .; cdr3_nt: TGCAGCGTTGTACCTAGGCGGCAAACACTTGCGGAAGCTTTCTTT; cdr3_aa: CSVVPRRQTLAEAFF
j_call: TRBJ2-7; d_call: TRBD2; v_call: TRBV9; clone_size: few; cdr3_nt: TGTGCCAGCAGCGTAGCCAGCGGGGAGACCTACGAGCAGTACTTC; cdr3_aa: CASSVASGETYEQYF
j_call: TRBJ2-3; d_call: .; v_call: TRBV18; clone_size: .; cdr3_nt: TGTGCCAGCTCACGGCAACCGAGCCCCTCCACAGATACGCAGTATTTT; cdr3_aa: CASSRQPSPSTDTQYF
j_call: TRBJ2-7; d_call: TRBD1; v_call: TRBV6-5; clone_size: .; cdr3_nt: TGTGCCAGCAGTTCCTCCGGCCGGGGGACAGGGGGTTTTGACGAGCAGTACTTC; cdr3_aa: CASSSSGRGTGGFDEQYF
j_call: TRBJ2-7; d_call: .; v_call: TRBV4-3; clone_size: few; cdr3_nt: TGCGCCAGCAGCCTAGGACGTTTTAGCTCCTACGAGCAGTACTTC; cdr3_aa: CASSLGRFSSYEQYF